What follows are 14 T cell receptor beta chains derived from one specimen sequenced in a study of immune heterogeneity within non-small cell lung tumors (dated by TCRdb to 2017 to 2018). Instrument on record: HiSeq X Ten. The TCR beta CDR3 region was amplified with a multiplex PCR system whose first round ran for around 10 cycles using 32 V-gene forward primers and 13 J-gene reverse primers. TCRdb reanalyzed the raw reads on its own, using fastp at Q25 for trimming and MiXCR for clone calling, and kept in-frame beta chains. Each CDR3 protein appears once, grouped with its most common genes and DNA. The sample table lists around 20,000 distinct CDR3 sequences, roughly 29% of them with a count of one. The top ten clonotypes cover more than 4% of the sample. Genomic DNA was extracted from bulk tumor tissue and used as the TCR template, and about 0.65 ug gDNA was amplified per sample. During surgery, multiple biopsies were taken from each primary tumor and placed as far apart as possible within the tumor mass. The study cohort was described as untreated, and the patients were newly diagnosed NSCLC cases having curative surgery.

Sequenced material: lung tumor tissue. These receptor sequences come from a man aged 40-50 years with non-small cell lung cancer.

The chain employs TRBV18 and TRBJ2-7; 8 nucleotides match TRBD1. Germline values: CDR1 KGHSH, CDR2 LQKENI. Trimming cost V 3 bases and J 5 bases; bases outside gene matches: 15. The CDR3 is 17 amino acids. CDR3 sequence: CASSPTSPGTGGHEQYF. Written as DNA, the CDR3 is TGTGCCAGCTCACCGACGTCTCCCGGGACAGGTGGACACGAGCAGTACTTC.

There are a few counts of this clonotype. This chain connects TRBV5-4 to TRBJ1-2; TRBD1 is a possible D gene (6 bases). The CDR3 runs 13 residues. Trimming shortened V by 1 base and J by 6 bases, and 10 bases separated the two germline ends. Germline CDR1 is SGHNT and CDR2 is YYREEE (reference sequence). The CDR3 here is CASSLRGGDGYTF. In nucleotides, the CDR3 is TGTGCCAGCAGCTTGAGAGGGGGAGATGGCTACACCTTC.

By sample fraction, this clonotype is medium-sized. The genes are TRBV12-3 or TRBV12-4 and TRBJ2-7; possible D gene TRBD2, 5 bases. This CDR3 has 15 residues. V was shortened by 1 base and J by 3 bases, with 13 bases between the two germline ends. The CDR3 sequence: CASSLGNRGFYEQYF. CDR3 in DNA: TGTGCCAGCAGTTTAGGGAATCGAGGGTTCTACGAGCAGTACTTC.

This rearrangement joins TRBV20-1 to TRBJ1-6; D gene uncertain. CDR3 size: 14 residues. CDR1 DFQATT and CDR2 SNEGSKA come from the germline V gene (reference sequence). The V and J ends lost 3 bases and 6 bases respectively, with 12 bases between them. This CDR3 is CSASLPRANSPLHF. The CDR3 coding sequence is TGCAGTGCTAGTCTGCCTAGAGCTAATTCACCCCTCCACTTT.

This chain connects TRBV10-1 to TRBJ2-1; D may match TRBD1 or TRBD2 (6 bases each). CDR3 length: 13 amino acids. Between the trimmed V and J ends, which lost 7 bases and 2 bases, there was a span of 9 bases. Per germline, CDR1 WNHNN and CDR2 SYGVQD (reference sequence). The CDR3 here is CASMGGPYNEQFF. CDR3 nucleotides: TGCGCCAGCATGGGGGGCCCCTACAATGAGCAGTTCTTC.

The CDR3 protein is CSASAGVSYEQYF. The CDR3 bases are TGCAGTGCTAGTGCGGGAGTCTCCTACGAGCAGTACTTC. The chain couples TRBV20-1 to TRBJ2-7; 7 bases are shared with TRBD2. The CDR3 sequence is 13 residues long. V lost 3 bases, J lost 0 bases, and 2 bases stayed unmatched. From germline, CDR1 is DFQATT and CDR2 SNEGSKA (reference sequence).

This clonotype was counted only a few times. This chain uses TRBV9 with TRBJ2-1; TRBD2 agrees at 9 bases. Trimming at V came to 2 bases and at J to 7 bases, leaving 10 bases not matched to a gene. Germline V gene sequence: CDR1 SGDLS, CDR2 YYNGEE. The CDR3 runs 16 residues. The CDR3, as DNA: TGTGCCAGCAGCGTGGAGGGAGCGGGAGGTAGGAATGAGCAGTTCTTC. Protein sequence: CASSVEGAGGRNEQFF.

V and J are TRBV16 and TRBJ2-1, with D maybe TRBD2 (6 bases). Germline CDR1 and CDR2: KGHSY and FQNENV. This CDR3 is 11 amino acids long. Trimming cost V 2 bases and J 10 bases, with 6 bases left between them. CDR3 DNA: TGTGCCAGCAGCCAAGGAGGGGAGCAGTTCTTC. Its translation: CASSQGGEQFF.

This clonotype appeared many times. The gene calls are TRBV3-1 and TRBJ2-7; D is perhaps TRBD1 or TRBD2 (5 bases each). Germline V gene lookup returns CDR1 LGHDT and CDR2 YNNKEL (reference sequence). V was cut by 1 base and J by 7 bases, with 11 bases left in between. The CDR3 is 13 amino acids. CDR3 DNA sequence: TGTGCCAGCAGCCAAGGGACATCGGGGGAGCAGTACTTC. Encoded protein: CASSQGTSGEQYF.

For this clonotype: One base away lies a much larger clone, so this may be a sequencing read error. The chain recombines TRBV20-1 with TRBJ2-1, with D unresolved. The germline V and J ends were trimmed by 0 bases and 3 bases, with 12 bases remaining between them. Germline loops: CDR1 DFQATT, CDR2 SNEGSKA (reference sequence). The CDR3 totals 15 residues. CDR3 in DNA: TGCAGTGCTAGAGATCCGGATACTAACTACAATGAGCAGTTCTTC. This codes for CSARDPDTNYNEQFF.

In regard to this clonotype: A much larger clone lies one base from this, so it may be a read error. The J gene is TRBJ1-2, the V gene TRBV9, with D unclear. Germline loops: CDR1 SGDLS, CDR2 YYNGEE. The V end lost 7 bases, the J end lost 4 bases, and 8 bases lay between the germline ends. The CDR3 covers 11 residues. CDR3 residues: CASLGSYGYTF. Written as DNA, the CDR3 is TGTGCCAGCTTAGGGTCCTATGGCTACACCTTC.

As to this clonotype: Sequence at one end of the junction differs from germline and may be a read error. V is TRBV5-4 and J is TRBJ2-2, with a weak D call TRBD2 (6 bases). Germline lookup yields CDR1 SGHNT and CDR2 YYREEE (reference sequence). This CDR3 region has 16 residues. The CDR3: CASSLAGGANTWELFF. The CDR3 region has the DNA TGTGCCAGCAGCTTGGCTGGCGGGGCTAACACCTGGGAGCTGTTTTTT.

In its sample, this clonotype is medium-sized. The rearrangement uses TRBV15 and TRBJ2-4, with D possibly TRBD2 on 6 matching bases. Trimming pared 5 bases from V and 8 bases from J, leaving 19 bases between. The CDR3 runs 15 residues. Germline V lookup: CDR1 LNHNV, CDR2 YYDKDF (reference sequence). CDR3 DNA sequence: TGTGCCACCAGCTTGTGGGGGACTCATGGGTACATTCAGTACTTC. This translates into CATSLWGTHGYIQYF. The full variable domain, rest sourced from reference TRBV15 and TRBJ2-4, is DAMVIQNPRYQVTQFGKPVTLSCSQTLNHNVMYWYQQKSSQAPKLLFHYYDKDFNNEADTPDNFQSRRPNTSFCFLDIRSPGLGDTAMYLCATSLWGTHGYIQYFGAGTRLSVL.

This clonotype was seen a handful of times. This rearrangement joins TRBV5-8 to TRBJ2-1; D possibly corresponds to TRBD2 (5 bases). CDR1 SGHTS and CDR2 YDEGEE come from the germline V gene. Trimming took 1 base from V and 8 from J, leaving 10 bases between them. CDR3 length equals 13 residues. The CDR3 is CASSLRDMDEQFF. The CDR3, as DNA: TGTGCCAGCAGCTTGCGGGATATGGATGAGCAGTTCTTC.